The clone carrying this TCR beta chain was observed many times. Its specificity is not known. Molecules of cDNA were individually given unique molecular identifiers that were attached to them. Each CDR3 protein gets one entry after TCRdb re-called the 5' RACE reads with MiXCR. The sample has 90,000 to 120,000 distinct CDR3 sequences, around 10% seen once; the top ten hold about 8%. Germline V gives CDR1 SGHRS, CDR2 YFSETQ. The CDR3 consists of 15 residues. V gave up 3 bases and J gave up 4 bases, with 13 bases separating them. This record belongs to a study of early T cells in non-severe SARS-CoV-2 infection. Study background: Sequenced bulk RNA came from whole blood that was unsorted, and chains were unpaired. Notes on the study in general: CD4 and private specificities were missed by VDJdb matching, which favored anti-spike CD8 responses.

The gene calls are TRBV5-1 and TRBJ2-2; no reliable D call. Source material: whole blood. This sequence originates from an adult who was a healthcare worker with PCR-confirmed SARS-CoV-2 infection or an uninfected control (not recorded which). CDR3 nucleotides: TGCGCCAGCAGCTCCGACCAATATCCCACCGGGGAGCTGTTTTTT. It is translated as CASSSDQYPTGELFF.